This T cell receptor beta chain emerged from a study of blood T cell repertoires in COVID-19. Study-wide background: The origin of the acute and convalescent COVID-19 samples was the United States, Italy and Spain. Nucleic acid was either cDNA or gDNA, and it came from T cells, B-cell-depleted T cells, or PBMCs.

Per the study methods: Reference gene primer amplification yielded estimated nucleated cell counts. This table comes from immunoSEQ multiplex PCR, and its TCRdb copy is limited to in-frame clones, with some not included. That table gives V, J and clone size, and the DNA gave D and trimming. Of under 250,000 clones listed, about four fifths are singletons. Input material: peripheral blood. This receptor was obtained from a man aged 30-40 years who had recovered from COVID-19.

The CDR3, as DNA: TGTGCCAGCAGCGCGACTACAGGGTTCGATAATTCACCCCTCCACTTT. Translation: CASSATTGFDNSPLHF. The chain links TRBV11-2 to TRBJ1-6; perhaps TRBD1 as D (6 bases). CDR3 length: 16 residues. Per the germline V gene, CDR1 is SGHAT and CDR2 is FQNNGV. Deletions cut 5 bases from V and 5 bases from J, with 16 bases between.